The clone carrying this TCR beta chain was seen ten or more times. No antigen is known for it. These data come from a study of T cell repertoires in cytomegalovirus infection. Study details: Both a matching HLA type and CMV infection were indicated by public TCR beta signatures. Findings and caveats of the study: The ex vivo response was dominated by HLA-C-restricted CMV-specific TCR beta clonotypes. Pooled public TCR beta family frequency picked out CMV carriers with the relevant HLA.

MiXCR, run by TCRdb on the reads, gives a single entry per CDR3 protein. The data contain approximately 190,000 distinct CDR3 sequences, roughly 9% of them singletons. The sequencing sample was made of PBMCs. The sequence was obtained from a human donor in good health (CMV status not recorded). Some clones in this sample may be carry-over from other donors' samples.

CDR3 amino acids: CASRLQGGTGELFF. The DNA for the CDR3 is TGTGCCAGCAGACTCCAGGGGGGCACCGGGGAGCTGTTTTTT. The chain carries TRBV27 and TRBJ2-2; weak D call: TRBD1 (7 bases). V shed 6 bases and J shed 4 bases, with 12 bases lying between them. Germline V gene data show CDR1 as MNHEY and CDR2 as SMNVEV (reference sequence). This CDR3 contains 14 residues.